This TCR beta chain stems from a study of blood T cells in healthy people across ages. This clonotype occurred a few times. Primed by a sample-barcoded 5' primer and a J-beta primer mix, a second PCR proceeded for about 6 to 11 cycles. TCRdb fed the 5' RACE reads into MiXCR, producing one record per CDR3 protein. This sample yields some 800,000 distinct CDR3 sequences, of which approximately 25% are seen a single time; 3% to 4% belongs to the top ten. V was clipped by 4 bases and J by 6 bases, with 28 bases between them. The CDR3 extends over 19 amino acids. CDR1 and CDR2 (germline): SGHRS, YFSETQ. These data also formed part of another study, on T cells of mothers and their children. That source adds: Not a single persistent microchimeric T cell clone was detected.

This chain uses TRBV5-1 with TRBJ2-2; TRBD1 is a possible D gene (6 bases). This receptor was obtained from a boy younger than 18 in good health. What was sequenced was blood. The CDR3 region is CASSDKGGRPGLNPGELFF. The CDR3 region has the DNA TGCGCCAGCAGCGATAAAGGGGGAAGGCCAGGGCTTAACCCCGGGGAGCTGTTTTTT.